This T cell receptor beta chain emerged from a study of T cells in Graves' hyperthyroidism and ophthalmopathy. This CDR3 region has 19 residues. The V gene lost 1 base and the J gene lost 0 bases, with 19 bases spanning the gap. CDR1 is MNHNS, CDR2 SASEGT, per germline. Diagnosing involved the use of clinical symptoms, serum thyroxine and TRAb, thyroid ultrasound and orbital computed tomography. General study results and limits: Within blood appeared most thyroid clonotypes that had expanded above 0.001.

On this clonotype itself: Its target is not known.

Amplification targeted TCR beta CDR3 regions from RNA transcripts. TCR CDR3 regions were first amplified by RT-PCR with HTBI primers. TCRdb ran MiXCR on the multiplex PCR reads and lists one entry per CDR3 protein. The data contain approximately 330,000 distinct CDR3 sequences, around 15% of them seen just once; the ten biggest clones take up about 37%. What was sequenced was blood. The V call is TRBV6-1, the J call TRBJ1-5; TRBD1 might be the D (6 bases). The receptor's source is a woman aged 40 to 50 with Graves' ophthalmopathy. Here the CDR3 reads CASSEEEGGWNHSNQPQHF. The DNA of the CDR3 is TGTGCCAGCAGTGAAGAAGAAGGGGGATGGAACCATAGCAATCAGCCCCAGCATTTT.